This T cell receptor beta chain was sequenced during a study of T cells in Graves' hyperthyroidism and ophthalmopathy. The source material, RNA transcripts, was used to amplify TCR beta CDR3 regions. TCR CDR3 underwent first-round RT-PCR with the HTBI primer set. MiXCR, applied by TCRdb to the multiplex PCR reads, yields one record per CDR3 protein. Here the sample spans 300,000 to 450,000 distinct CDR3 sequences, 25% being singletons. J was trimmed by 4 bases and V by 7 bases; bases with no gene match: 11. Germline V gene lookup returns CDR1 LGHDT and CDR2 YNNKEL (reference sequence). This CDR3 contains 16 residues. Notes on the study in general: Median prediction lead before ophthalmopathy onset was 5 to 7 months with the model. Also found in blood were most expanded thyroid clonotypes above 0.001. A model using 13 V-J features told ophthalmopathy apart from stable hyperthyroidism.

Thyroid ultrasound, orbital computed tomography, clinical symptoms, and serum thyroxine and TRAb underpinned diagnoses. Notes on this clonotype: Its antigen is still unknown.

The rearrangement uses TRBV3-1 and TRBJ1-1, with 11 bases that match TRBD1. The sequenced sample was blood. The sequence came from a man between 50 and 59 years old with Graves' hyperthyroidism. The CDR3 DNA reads TGTGCCAGCACCCCGGACAGGGGGCGACCTCTCACTGAAGCTTTCTTT. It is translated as CASTPDRGRPLTEAFF.